This T cell receptor (beta chain) derives from a study of OX40 agonist ivuxolimab in advanced cancers. Study-wide background: The group had a mean age of approximately 60 years, ranged from about 20 to 90, and was 75% to 85% male. Study outcomes and limitations: Blood T cells, both CD4+ and CD8+, expanded clonally by week 6 at 0.1 to 3.0 mg/kg. The authors did not determine the antigen specificity of the expanded peripheral T cells.

Of note for this clone: The antigen remains undetermined.

The data were produced by immunoSEQ multiplex PCR, yet TCRdb's version contains in-frame clones alone and is incomplete. The table has tens of thousands of clones, 85% to 90% seen once. Germline values: CDR1 GTSNPN, CDR2 SVGIG (reference sequence). This CDR3 comprises 15 residues. Trimming shortened V by 6 bases and J by 10 bases, and 25 bases separated the two germline ends. The chain employs TRBV30 and TRBJ2-1, with a tentative D call TRBD1 (6 bases). The receptor was derived from an adult with an advanced solid tumor such as melanoma, head and neck, liver or kidney cancer. This specimen consisted of CD4+ or CD8+ T cells sorted from blood, obtained in a trial of the OX40 agonist ivuxolimab. The CDR3 loop reads CACRTGTLGTREQFF. The DNA of the CDR3 is TGTGCCTGCCGAACCGGGACATTGGGTACCCGCGAGCAGTTCTTC.